The sequence of this TCR beta chain was determined in a study of beta chain features in type 1 diabetes. Study results and caveats: Among all four CD4+ subsets, Type 1 diabetes patients had TCRB CDR3s that were moderately but significantly shorter.

Via the markers CD45RO/CCR7/CD25/CD127/CD95/CD27, stem cell-like memory, regulatory, central memory and naive CD4+ cells were sorted. The CDR3 extends over 15 amino acids. Germline CDR1 reads SNHLY; CDR2 reads FYNNEI. The V end was cut by 7 bases, the J end by 0 bases, with 13 bases between. Sequencing targeted expressed TCRB transcripts, as all isolated RNA had been reverse transcribed. Generated by immunoSEQ multiplex PCR, the TCRdb table keeps only in-frame clones and is missing some. The sample has approximately 150,000 clones, roughly 10% seen once; the top ten hold approximately 0.7%. This clone was picked up a small number of times. Its specificity is not known.

Sequenced input: central memory CD4+ T cells from blood. V usage is TRBV2 and J usage is TRBJ1-3; possibly TRBD1 for D (5 bases). The sequence was obtained from a man aged 25 to 40 with type 1 diabetes. DNA for the CDR3: TGTGCCAGCATTAAAGGGGCGGCCTCTGGAAACACCATATATTTT. Translated, it gives CASIKGAASGNTIYF.